Reported below is one T cell receptor (beta chain). The count of this clone is one. Its antigen is currently not known. No much larger clone exists at a distance of one base, and base qualities are not known. The data were taken from a study of cytomegalovirus exposure and HLA in healthy donors (dated by TCRdb to 2016 to 2017). Context from the whole study: An earlier analysis of roughly 610 of the donors reported 250 to 300 Gb of sequence data and around 100 million unique TCR beta sequences obtained from about 179 million T cells. An early release that covered some 640 HLA-typed donors contained around 330 gigabases of sequencing data and around 85 million unique TCR sequences. Of the roughly 410 genotyped donors, more than 75% were placed in the genetic ancestry cluster associated with self-reported Caucasian donors. The study aimed to test whether cataloging public T cell receptors could reveal signatures of past pathogen exposure. The T cell repertoires of several hundred subjects were profiled by immunosequencing and related to cytomegalovirus serostatus. In addition to the first cohort of 650 to 800 subjects, a separate validation cohort of approximately 120 different subjects was used. To predict cytomegalovirus infection status, the study combined high-throughput TCR immunosequencing, statistical association of individual TCRs with disease status, and machine learning. To study patterns of TCR occurrence, a later analysis re-analyzed previously published TCR beta repertoires from hundreds of donors and added high-resolution HLA genotyping. In the later analysis, no new phenotypic data were used to find candidate immune exposures; instead, reliance was placed on TCR beta sequences and their occurrence across donors. To decide whether each TCR beta V gene segment behaved as functional or pseudogenic, an earlier analysis of fewer than 750 of the donors relied on high-throughput TCR beta sequencing. Alongside the repertoire data, information on donor age, sex, ethnicity and CMV serostatus was compiled. A later genetic analysis used genome-wide SNP genotypes for about 60% of the roughly 700 donors, treating that subset as a discovery cohort. Every discovery cohort repertoire had been produced on one sequencing platform. Class I and class II HLA loci were covered by the typing at four-digit resolution. Typing coverage varied by locus: 629-630 donors for A, B, C, DRB1 and DQB1; roughly 510 for DQA1; more than 600 for DPA1; around 450 for DPB1. A few DR-DQ haplotypes were treated as single units for association and clustering because of strong linkage in the cohort. Among roughly 400 genotyped donors of the cohort, an average of around 240,000 unique TCR beta nucleotide sequences were sequenced per donor, approximately 20% of them non-productive.

Library generation was performed with the immunoSEQ multiplex PCR assay. A mixture of 60 forward primers for TCR Vbeta segments and 13 reverse primers for TCR Jbeta segments was used in the multiplex PCR. The CDR3 region of rearranged TCR beta genes was amplified from genomic DNA by a multiplex PCR assay. The amplified TCR beta libraries were sequenced on the Illumina HiSeq System as 87-base-pair reads. On the study's bioinformatics: Across the 500 to 700 repertoires, a later analysis counted roughly 77 million unique TCR beta chains, some 11 million of which were shared by at least two donors. Raw reads were error-corrected and collapsed into unique sequences with a nearest-neighbor algorithm that merged closely related sequences to remove PCR and sequencing errors. Alignment of CDR3 sequences to IMGT reference sequences was used to assign V, D and J gene segments. For a sequence to be retained, a match of at least six nucleotides to both a V gene segment and a J gene segment was required. A rearrangement was called productive if the CDR3 had no stop codons and remained in frame with V and J, and every other rearrangement was called non-productive. CDR3 was defined by IMGT convention, running from the second conserved V-encoded cysteine to the conserved J-encoded phenylalanine. The earlier analysis of a few hundred of the donors excluded sequences that lacked an unambiguous match to a single V gene segment. In an earlier analysis of 500 to 750 of the donors, V segments were called functional above 56.7% productive rearrangements and were called segregating when the between-donor standard deviation exceeded 5%. A statistical classification framework was built to diagnose cytomegalovirus status from the catalog of TCR beta chain sequences. In a later analysis, V and J genes were assigned by comparing TCR nucleotide sequences against IMGT/GENE-DB human TR gene sequences. A later analysis assigned CDR3 sequences and most-parsimonious VDJ recombination scenarios with the TCRdist pipeline. In a later analysis, every TCR beta chain was defined by the combination of its CDR3 amino acid sequence and its V-gene family, and reads without a unique V-gene family were dropped. A later analysis removed several hundred highly shared, low-generation-probability nucleotide sequences to deal with suspected cross-contamination and a sequencing artifact. A later analysis calculated a clonal expansion index for each public chain from normalized within-repertoire ranks of inferred template counts. In a later analysis, generation probabilities were computed using a VDJ recombination model fitted to out-of-frame rearrangements, and the results were checked against IGoR. Hypergeometric tests were used in a later analysis to score TCR-TCR, TCR-HLA and TCR-CMV co-occurrence, with a repertoire-size bias correction applied to the TCR pairs. A later analysis estimated false discovery rates by permuting HLA or CMV assignments 20 times. In a later analysis, co-occurring TCRs were grouped using DBSCAN, and TCRdist sequence similarity was added for clustering within HLA-allele-positive subsets. Repertoires with fewer than 30,000 or more than 120,000 public chains, plus five repertoires with anomalous nucleotide sharing, were excluded from co-occurrence clustering. TCRdb re-hosts the immuneACCESS table, in-frame sequences only. Its copies lack some clones; in the studies checked, an unresolved V gene accounts for under half of them, and the cause for the rest is not known. Clonal size and the V and J genes are those of that table, whereas D and trimming came from the DNA. This sample holds around 90,000 clones; around 60% were observed only once. The ten biggest clones cover roughly 2.5% of the sample.

The cohort comprised around 700 healthy bone marrow donors. At the time of sampling, all cohort members were nominally healthy, though unrecorded immune exposures were likely present. Of the 700 or so cohort members, roughly 300 had positive CMV serostatus and 350 to 450 had negative CMV serostatus, and CMV serostatus was not recorded for the donor. Every donor gave a peripheral blood sample, and the peripheral blood mononuclear cells from that sample were used for TCR beta sequencing. The Qiagen DNeasy Blood Extraction Kit was used to extract genomic DNA from the blood cell samples. Reading from cysteine to phenylalanine, the CDR3 counts 15 amino acids. Here the CDR3 DNA is all that survives: 45 bases in frame from base 1. CDR1 and CDR2 were assigned from the germline V gene as KGHSH and LQKENI. Between the V and J ends, shortened by 3 bases and 1 base respectively, the junction contains 10 bases.

Overall results and qualifications from the work: At a false discovery rate of 0.05, a later analysis linked about 16,000 TCR beta sequences to specific HLA alleles. In a later analysis, HLA-associated TCR beta chains showed more clonal expansion and lower generation probabilities than non-associated chains that were equally common. It was suggested by the authors that the approach could potentially be generalized to other disease states and immunological phenotypes. Presence/absence analyses assumed roughly uniform sequencing depth across donors, an assumption that may not hold. Linkage disequilibrium might explain the correlated functional status among segregating V segments, but an unknown experimental factor could not be ruled out. A cluster of highly shared sequence variants was judged likely to represent a technical artifact of the sequencing pipeline. For the cohort, immune exposure information was limited to CMV serostatus. Some IMGT-functional V segments, including TRBV6-2 and TRBV6-3, could not be told apart with the 87-base-pair reads, so those segments were excluded. Because counts were too low, more than 15 rarely observed V segments, including chromosome 9 orphons, were excluded from the earlier analysis of a few hundred of the donors. Strong co-occurrence of HLA alleles, especially DR and DQ, made assigning TCR associations to individual alleles difficult. HLA typing was unavailable for some donors at each locus, so association tests used only the typed subset. Most TCR sequences were observed very rarely across donors, whereas some public TCRs were present in many individuals. According to a later analysis, TCR association rates differed among HLA loci, with DRB1 alleles showing the most associated TCRs and HLA-C alleles showing the fewest. The study gave a list of some 150 TCR beta chains associated with cytomegalovirus. In a later genetic analysis, a missense DCLRE1C variant was associated with V-gene and J-gene trimming of TCR beta chains, and the association was replicated in an independent cohort. Cytomegalovirus status was reported to be diagnosed by the classifier with high specificity and sensitivity in both the original and validation cohorts. A later analysis found that most CMV-associated TCR beta chains appeared HLA-restricted, with HLA associations seemingly driven largely by CMV exposure. In a later genetic analysis, fewer N-insertions in productive TCRs were reported among donors in an Asian-associated ancestry cluster than the roughly 700-donor mean. In a later analysis, several top co-occurrence clusters were reported to appear linked to parvovirus B19, influenza, CMV and Epstein-Barr virus. Broadly in line with IMGT annotations, most TCR beta V segments showed up in productive rearrangements about 87% or about 30% of the time in an earlier analysis of a few hundred of the donors. A further reported finding was that TCR beta sequences accurately predicted the HLA-A and HLA-B alleles for most subjects in the first cohort. Only TCR beta chains were sequenced in this cohort, and the absence of alpha or paired-chain data limited detectable features. In vitro tests confirmed that a few of the cytomegalovirus-associated TCR beta chains recognize cytomegalovirus antigens.

The sequence derives from a human donor in good health. Sample: PBMCs. The rearrangement joined TRBV18 to TRBJ2-1; no D segment can be confidently identified. The encoded CDR3 is CASSPTENSYNEQFF. Here is the DNA: TGTGCCAGCTCACCCACAGAAAATTCCTACAATGAGCAGTTCTTC.